These T cell receptor beta chains were read from a single sample in a study of T cell responses to AZD1222 COVID-19 vaccine. The data were produced by immunoSEQ multiplex PCR, yet TCRdb's version contains in-frame clones alone and is incomplete. Counted here are around 80,000 clones, 80% to 90% occurring once; the ten biggest clones make up around 9.3%. Sequenced material: peripheral blood, taken 28 days after the second AZD1222 dose. Source of these receptors: an adult who received the AZD1222 COVID-19 vaccine. Each CDR3 is given with its conserved first and last residue. Fields, in order: V gene, J gene, D gene, CDR3 protein, CDR3 DNA. The D gene is left open where the match is weak.

TRBV11-2	TRBJ2-7	NA	CASSFDFYEQYF	TGTGCCAGCAGTTTCGACTTCTACGAGCAGTACTTC
TRBV6-5	TRBJ1-5	TRBD1	CASSRTGNQPQHF	TGTGCCAGCAGTAGGACAGGGAATCAGCCCCAGCATTTT
TRBV11-2	TRBJ2-1	NA	CASSLEGRIRNEQFF	TGTGCCAGCAGCCTGGAGGGACGAATAAGAAATGAGCAGTTCTTC
TRBV24-1	TRBJ1-4	TRBD1	CATSDSPGQGDEKLFF	TGTGCCACCAGTGATTCCCCGGGACAGGGGGACGAAAAACTGTTTTTT
TRBV9	TRBJ1-2	TRBD1	CASSVGTGGLSGYTF	TGTGCCAGCAGCGTCGGGACAGGGGGTTTAAGTGGCTACACCTTC
TRBV5-4	TRBJ1-6	TRBD1	CASSHQGAVNYNSPLHF	TGTGCCAGCAGCCACCAGGGGGCGGTTAACTATAATTCACCCCTCCACTTT
TRBV3-1/TRBV3-2	TRBJ2-3	TRBD1	CASSLRTGATDTQYF	TGTGCCAGCAGCCTCCGGACAGGAGCCACGGATACGCAGTATTTT
TRBV12-2	TRBJ2-7	NA	CASLIGDIDEQYF	TGTGCAAGTTTAATTGGGGATATAGACGAGCAGTACTTC
TRBV19	TRBJ2-7	NA	CASSYRFSEQYF	TGTGCCAGTAGCTACAGGTTTTCCGAGCAGTACTTC
TRBV28	TRBJ2-5	TRBD1	CASSRPGQGVETQYF	TGTGCCAGCAGCCGGCCGGGACAGGGTGTAGAGACCCAGTACTTC